This T cell receptor beta chain was obtained from a study of long-term antiretroviral therapy in people with HIV. This clone has just a few counts. V gave up 5 bases and J gave up 0 bases; unmatched junction bases: 3. This CDR3 contains 14 residues. Germline CDR1 is SQVTM and CDR2 is ANQGSEA. An immunoSEQ assay, version v3.0, was performed at survey level. Profiled with immunoSEQ multiplex PCR; TCRdb holds only in-frame clones, not every one. Of some 29,000 clones listed, around 90% are singletons. The V call is TRBV29-1, the J call TRBJ1-5, with 8 bases lining up with TRBD1. The sequence came from a man between 45 and 60 years old with HIV. Material: unsorted PBMCs, obtained 3.2 years before starting antiretroviral therapy. The CDR3 loop reads CSVRTGYSNQPQHF. The DNA for the CDR3 is TGCAGCGTTAGGACAGGGTATAGCAATCAGCCCCAGCATTTT.